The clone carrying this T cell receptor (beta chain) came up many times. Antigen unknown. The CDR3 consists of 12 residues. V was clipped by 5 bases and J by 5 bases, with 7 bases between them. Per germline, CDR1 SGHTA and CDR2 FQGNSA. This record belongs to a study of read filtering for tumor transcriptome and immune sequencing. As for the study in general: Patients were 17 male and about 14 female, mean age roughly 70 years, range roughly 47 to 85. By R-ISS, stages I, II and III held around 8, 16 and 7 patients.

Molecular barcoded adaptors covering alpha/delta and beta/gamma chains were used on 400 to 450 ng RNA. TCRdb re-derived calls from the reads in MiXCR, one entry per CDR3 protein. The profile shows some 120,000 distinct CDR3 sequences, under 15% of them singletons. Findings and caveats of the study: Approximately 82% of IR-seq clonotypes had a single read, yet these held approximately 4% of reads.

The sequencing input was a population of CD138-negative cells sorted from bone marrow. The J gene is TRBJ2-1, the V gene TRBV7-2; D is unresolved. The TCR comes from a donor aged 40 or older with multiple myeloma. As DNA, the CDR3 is TGTGCCAGCAGCCTAAATAACAATGAGCAGTTCTTC. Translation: CASSLNNNEQFF.